This paragraph covers one T cell receptor (beta chain) sequence. Its binding antigen is unknown. The sample holds no much larger clone one base away, and base qualities are not on file. The donors were healthy, HIV-negative adults who had no recently reported acute infections or vaccinations. Every donor was a Caucasian adult residing in Nashville, Tennessee, USA. CD4+ T cells were enriched by magnetic negative selection; naive cells were then positively selected on CD45RA, and the negative fraction formed the memory subset. After blood collection by leukapheresis, PBMCs were isolated using Ficoll-Histopaque density gradient centrifugation and then cryopreserved in the vapor phase of liquid nitrogen. Analytical flow cytometry was used to check the purity and quantity of each magnetically sorted T cell population. From each sorted fraction, genomic DNA was isolated and quantified by UV absorbance on a Nanodrop 2000c.

The data were obtained in a study of shared clonotypes between healthy human individuals (dated by TCRdb to 2018 to 2020). Notes on the research overall: A few men and a couple of women, aged 18 to 49 years, made up the cohort. For each donor, three plates each were used for CD4 naive and CD4 memory, two plates were used for CD8 naive, and one plate was used for CD8 memory. The study deeply sequenced blood TCR repertoires of about five healthy adults to estimate repertoire size and the extent of clonotype sharing between individuals. Different laboratories and diverse techniques were used to prepare libraries and sequence TCR repertoires, to increase sequencing depth and limit assay-specific biases. Between about 0.8 and 9 billion PBMCs per donor were obtained by leukapheresis. Results the study describes overall, beyond this receptor: Larger estimated clonotype richness was generally found for naive subsets than for memory subsets. Rarefaction of sorted-subset datasets indicated incomplete sequencing despite the large sequencing depth. Sampling was limited to blood, and TCR repertoires in tissue likely differ from TCR repertoires in blood. The genetic and exposure-history diversity represented was limited by the small number of donors. Compared with non-shared clonotypes, clonotypes shared by all four sorted-subset donors had higher generation probabilities. Pairwise subsampling indicated that sequencing depth was expected to affect the degree of clonotype sharing among donors. When several donors were compared, the shared fraction of clonotypes was 5% to 6.5% for naive CD4, around 3.6% for naive CD8, 2.3% for memory CD4, and less than 0.5% for memory CD8.

Looking up the germline V gene yields CDR1 SGHRS and CDR2 YFSETQ. The CDR3 spans 16 residues, from the cysteine through the phenylalanine. The sequence is cut down to CDR3 DNA, 48 bases in frame from base 1. Relative to germline, V is missing 2 bases and J is missing 4 bases, with 10 bases of the junction outside any gene match. Using the deep immunoSEQ assay, TCR CDR3 regions were amplified from genomic DNA by multiplex PCR. For each cell subset, the extracted genomic DNA was distributed evenly across all wells of several immunoSEQ 96-well plates, and each plate served as one replicate. Each replicate PCR for sorted subsets received about 220 ng genomic DNA, equal to 28,000 or so T cell genomes. The purified libraries were quantified using a Qubit 3.0 fluorometer, sized with a Bioanalyzer 2100, and then quantified again using the KAPA Library Quantification kit. A separate single-read 150-cycle Illumina NextSeq 550 flow cell was used to sequence each immunoSEQ 96-well plate. On the study's bioinformatics: Because the immunoSEQ output held only junctional sequences and lacked quality scores, the filtering could not match the filtering applied to full-length reads. To assign V/J genes and CDR3, sequences were annotated using PyIR, a Python wrapper for IgBLAST v1.9, with IMGT germline references. Reads with weak V/J assignments (E-value above 1e-6), missing CDR3, stop codons, out-of-frame junctions, or ambiguous translated residues were removed. V3J clonotypes were defined as sequences sharing an identical inferred V gene, J gene, and CDR3 amino acid sequence. The percentage overlap between two repertoires was calculated by dividing the number of shared unique clonotypes by the size of the smaller repertoire. Richness of each repertoire was evaluated using RTK rarefaction, the Chao1 estimator, and Recon v2.1 estimates of unobserved clonotypes. For all TCRbeta clonotypes obtained by the gDNA method from several donors, generation probabilities were computed with OLGA. Drawn from immuneACCESS, this table holds only the in-frame rearrangements with V and J called that TCRdb kept. Clones are partly lost; checked studies trace under half to an unresolved V gene and leave the rest unexplained. That table supplies the V and J calls and clone size; D and trimming were determined from the DNA. This sample lists some 500,000 clones; approximately 95% were detected once. Of the sample, about 0.064% falls within the top ten clones.

The chain is assembled from TRBV5-1 and TRBJ2-3, and TRBD2 aligns with 7 junction nucleotides. Material for sequencing was naive CD4+ T cells sorted from blood. The sample's cell subset or site label, in plain terms: CD45RA+ positively selected. The clonotype comes from a woman in her 30s in good health. The CDR3 sequence is CASSLGWRAGADTQYF. DNA sequence: TGCGCCAGCAGCTTAGGATGGAGGGCGGGAGCAGATACGCAGTATTTT.